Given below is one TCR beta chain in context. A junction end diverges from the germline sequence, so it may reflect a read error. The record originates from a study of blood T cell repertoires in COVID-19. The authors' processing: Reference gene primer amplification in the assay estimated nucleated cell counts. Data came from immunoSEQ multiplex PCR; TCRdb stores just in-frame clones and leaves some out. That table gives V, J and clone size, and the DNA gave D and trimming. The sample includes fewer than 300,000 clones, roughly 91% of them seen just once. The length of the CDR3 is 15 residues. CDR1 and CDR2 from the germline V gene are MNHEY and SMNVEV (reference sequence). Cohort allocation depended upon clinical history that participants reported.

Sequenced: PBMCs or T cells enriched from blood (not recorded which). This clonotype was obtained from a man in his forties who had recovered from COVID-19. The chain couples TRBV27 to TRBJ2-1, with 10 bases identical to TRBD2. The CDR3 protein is CASSLSSGRFNEQLF. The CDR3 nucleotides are TGTGCCAGCAGTTTATCTAGCGGGAGGTTCAATGAGCAGCTCTTC.